By frequency in the sample, the clone carrying this T cell receptor beta chain is medium-sized (0.01 to 0.1%). The antigen is not known. This record comes from a study of spatial heterogeneity in lung cancer. The study's findings and limits: Counts of ubiquitous and regional expanded TCRs tracked ubiquitous and regional nonsynonymous mutations, respectively. In tumors, expanded intratumoral alpha and beta TCR counts tracked mutation counts.

A distinct unique molecular identifier was carried by each TCR cDNA molecule. TCRdb re-called the 5' RACE reads through MiXCR, storing one row per CDR3 protein. The repertoire holds over a thousand distinct CDR3 sequences, with 15% to 18% as singletons. Per germline, CDR1 SGHAT and CDR2 FQNNGV. V trimming: 5 bases; J trimming: 1 base; junction bases outside the gene matches: 6. The CDR3 runs to 16 residues. Indicated time point: sample taken at primary tumor resection. Sequencing of whole RNA from tumor, nontumor lung or frozen PBMC involved no sorting. The material was lung tumor tissue, obtained at surgery. The chain carries TRBV11-2 and TRBJ2-2; 8 positions agree with TRBD1. The sequence was obtained from a male donor with early-stage non-small cell lung cancer. In nucleotides, the CDR3 is TGTGCCAGCAGCCCAGGAGGGACAGGGAACACCGGGGAGCTGTTTTTT. Translated, it gives CASSPGGTGNTGELFF.